Each of the 32 T cell receptor beta chains below was sequenced from the same sample in a study of response to subunit inactivated influenza vaccine. Using its own MiXCR run on the RT-PCR reads, TCRdb lists one record per CDR3 protein. The sample shows around 250,000 distinct CDR3 sequences, more than 10% of them seen only once. The input for sequencing was non-naive T cells sorted from PBMCs, taken 14 to 15 days before vaccination. The receptors derive from a man aged 50 or older who received an inactivated influenza vaccine.

The J gene is TRBJ2-7, the V gene TRBV9; TRBD1 might be the D (6 bases). Germline lookup yields CDR1 SGDLS and CDR2 YYNGEE. CDR3 length: 13 amino acids. V dropped 0 bases and J dropped 6 bases, with 10 bases sitting between them. CDR3 in DNA: TGTGCCAGCAGCGTAGAATCCAGGGGCGAGCAGTACTTC. Translating gives CASSVESRGEQYF.

This clonotype has only a few counts. J is TRBJ2-3 and V is TRBV7-2, with 14 bases matching TRBD2. There are 17 residues in the CDR3. Trimming took 5 bases from V and 6 from J; bases not matched to a gene: 10. The germline CDR1 and CDR2 sequences are SGHTA and FQGNSA. CDR3: CASSPRTSGRRGDTQYF. CDR3 bases: TGTGCCAGCAGCCCACGGACTAGCGGGAGGAGGGGGGATACGCAGTATTTT. Based on the CDR3 plus reference TRBV7-2 and TRBJ2-3, the full variable domain is GAGVSQSPSNKVTEKGKDVELRCDPISGHTALYWYRQSLGQGLEFLIYFQGNSAPDKSGLPSDRFSAERTGGSVSTLTIQRTQQEDSAVYLCASSPRTSGRRGDTQYFGPGTRLTVL.

This clonotype was picked up a small number of times. The chain combines TRBV12-3 or TRBV12-4 with TRBJ2-6; 11 bases line up with TRBD1. With V trimmed by 6 bases and J by 0 bases, 7 bases remained unmatched. The CDR3 is 18 residues long. The CDR3 bases are TGTGCCAGCAGGGGACGGACAGGGGGCCCCTCTGGGGCCAACGTCCTGACTTTC. Residues: CASRGRTGGPSGANVLTF.

This clonotype showed up just a few times. CDR3 protein: CASSGAEEGSYEQYF. CDR3 coding DNA: TGTGCCAGCAGTGGGGCAGAGGAGGGGTCCTACGAGCAGTACTTC. The rearrangement joins TRBV12-3 or TRBV12-4 to TRBJ2-7; weak D call: TRBD2 (6 bases). V was shortened by 5 bases and J by 1 base, with 15 bases between the two germline ends. The CDR3 covers 15 residues.

This clonotype was seen ten or more times. The chain uses TRBV7-9 and TRBJ2-3; no clear D. This CDR3 is built from 12 residues. Trimming shortened V by 5 bases and J by 1 base, and 4 bases separated the two germline ends. Germline assignment: CDR1 SEHNR and CDR2 FQNEAQ (reference sequence). Here the CDR3 reads CASSPRTDTQYF. The CDR3 region has the DNA TGTGCCAGCAGCCCACGCACAGATACGCAGTATTTT.

This clonotype has only a few counts. The V gene is TRBV4-3, the J gene TRBJ2-7, with TRBD2 identical over 7 bases. CDR3 length: 16 residues. Germline V gene data show CDR1 as LGHNA and CDR2 as YSLEER. The J segment lost 0 bases and the V segment lost 0 bases, leaving 5 bases of the junction unmatched. The CDR3: CASSQERSGVSYEQYF. CDR3 bases: TGCGCCAGCAGCCAAGAGCGGAGCGGGGTCTCCTACGAGCAGTACTTC.

This clonotype showed up many times. The chain employs TRBV19 and TRBJ2-3; a weak D match, TRBD1 (5 bases). V lost 4 bases and J 3 bases, leaving 14 bases between the germline ends. Germline values: CDR1 LNHDA, CDR2 SQIVND (reference sequence). The CDR3 extends over 15 amino acids. DNA for the CDR3: TGTGCCAGTAGTACGGCAGGGCATAGGACAGATACGCAGTATTTT. As protein: CASSTAGHRTDTQYF. Based on the CDR3 plus reference TRBV19 and TRBJ2-3, the full variable domain is DGGITQSPKYLFRKEGQNVTLSCEQNLNHDAMYWYRQDPGQGLRLIYYSQIVNDFQKGDIAEGYSVSREKKESFPLTVTSAQKNPTAFYLCASSTAGHRTDTQYFGPGTRLTVL.

V usage is TRBV20-1 and J usage is TRBJ2-1; D gene unclear. Germline V lookup: CDR1 DFQATT, CDR2 SNEGSKA (reference sequence). The CDR3 is made up of 14 amino acids. V lost 3 bases, J lost 4 bases, and 13 bases lay in between. CDR3 coding DNA: TGCAGTGCTAGTTTCGCGCCGGCTTACAATGAGCAGTTCTTC. Translation gives CSASFAPAYNEQFF.

This clonotype has only a few counts. This may come from a read error, since a much larger clone is one base off. The rearrangement joins TRBV7-9 to TRBJ2-2; no definite D call. Germline CDR1 SEHNR, CDR2 FQNEAQ (reference sequence). The CDR3 length is 13 residues. The V and J ends lost 3 bases and 4 bases respectively, with 6 bases between them. This CDR3 reads CASSFGITGELFF. Here the CDR3 DNA reads TGTGCCAGCAGCTTTGGGATCACCGGGGAGCTGTTTTTT.

The CDR3 DNA sequence: TGCAGTGCTAGCGGTCACTTGGGCGGGGGGGCCCTTAGTGAGCAGTTCTTC. Amino acids: CSASGHLGGGALSEQFF. The chain combines TRBV20-1 with TRBJ2-1; 9 bases agree with TRBD2. J lost 9 bases, V lost 3 bases, and 18 bases had no gene match. The germline V gene has CDR1 DFQATT and CDR2 SNEGSKA (reference sequence). There are 17 residues in the CDR3.

This clonotype was recorded only once. The chain couples TRBV11-3 to TRBJ2-1; 14 bases are a match to TRBD2. The V and J ends lost 5 bases and 0 bases, in that order; junction bases with no gene match: 3. CDR3 length equals 17 residues. Germline assignment: CDR1 SGHNT and CDR2 YENEEA. The CDR3 loop reads CASSTGTSGSSYNEQFF. The DNA of the CDR3 is TGTGCCAGCAGCACCGGGACTAGCGGGAGCTCCTACAATGAGCAGTTCTTC. Based on the CDR3 plus reference TRBV11-3 and TRBJ2-1, the full variable domain is EAGVVQSPRYKIIEKKQPVAFWCNPISGHNTLYWYLQNLGQGPELLIRYENEEAVDDSQLPKDRFSAERLKGVDSTLKIQPAELGDSAVYLCASSTGTSGSSYNEQFFGPGTRLTVL.

This clonotype has just a few counts. The CDR3 bases are TGCGCCAGCAGCCCCGAACAGGGGTACTATGGCTACACCTTC. It is translated as CASSPEQGYYGYTF. The chain has TRBV4-1 and TRBJ1-2, with 7 bases aligning to TRBD1. CDR1 is MGHRA, CDR2 YSYEKL, per germline. V trimming: 4 bases; J trimming: 3 bases; junction bases outside the gene matches: 5. CDR3 length: 14 residues.

This clonotype has at least ten counts. This sequence joins TRBV5-1 and TRBJ2-5; D remains unclear. This CDR3 spans 14 amino acids. Looked up from germline, CDR1 is SGHRS and CDR2 is YFSETQ. The V gene lost 1 base and the J gene lost 1 base, with 8 bases spanning the gap. CDR3 DNA sequence: TGCGCCAGCAGCTTGTCGGCAGCCCAAGAGACCCAGTACTTC. This sequence encodes CASSLSAAQETQYF.

This chain joins TRBV6-2 or TRBV6-3 and TRBJ2-7; 12 bases match TRBD2. Germline V gene sequence: CDR1 MNHEY, CDR2 SVGEGT. V lost 10 bases, J lost 6 bases, and 16 bases stayed unmatched. The CDR3 is 16 residues long. The CDR3 DNA follows: TGTGCCACCCGACTAGCGGGAGACCCACGCCAGGGCGAGCAGTACTTC. It translates to CATRLAGDPRQGEQYF.

There are many counts of this clonotype. The gene calls are TRBV5-5 and TRBJ1-1; TRBD1 might be the D (5 bases). The CDR3 length is 14 residues. CDR1 and CDR2 from the germline V gene are SGHKS and YYEKEE (reference sequence). The V gene lost 2 bases and the J gene lost 5 bases, with 13 bases spanning the gap. This chain's CDR3 is CASSFFQGRTEAFF. The CDR3, as DNA: TGTGCCAGCAGCTTCTTTCAGGGTCGGACTGAAGCTTTCTTT. The whole variable domain, filled in from reference TRBV5-5 and TRBJ1-1, reads DAGVTQSPTHLIKTRGQQVTLRCSPISGHKSVSWYQQVLGQGPQFIFQYYEKEERGRGNFPDRFSARQFPNYSSELNVNALLLGDSALYLCASSFFQGRTEAFFGQGTRLTVV.

This clonotype was picked up many times. J is TRBJ2-3 and V is TRBV12-3 or TRBV12-4; no firm D call. Deletions cut 7 bases from V and 5 bases from J, with 13 bases between. CDR3 length equals 13 residues. The CDR3 sequence: CASTLRLGDTQYF. CDR3 coding DNA: TGTGCCAGCACCCTCCGTCTGGGAGATACGCAGTATTTT.

A single count supports this clonotype. The chain has TRBV6-1 and TRBJ1-2; D remains unclear. This CDR3 spans 14 amino acids. The V and J ends lost 6 bases and 4 bases respectively, with 15 bases between them. The germline V gene has CDR1 MNHNS and CDR2 SASEGT. CDR3 coding DNA: TGTGCCAGCAGAGATCACACCTCTGGCTATGGCTACACCTTC. This encodes CASRDHTSGYGYTF.

This clonotype came up a few times. The V and J genes are TRBV2 and TRBJ2-3, with 13 bases lining up with TRBD2. With 6 bases clipped from V and 3 bases from J, the junction kept 3 bases outside the gene matches. The germline gives CDR1 SNHLY, CDR2 FYNNEI. The CDR3 has 15 amino acids. The CDR3 sequence: CASRKLAGGTDTQYF. The CDR3 DNA reads TGTGCCAGCAGAAAACTAGCGGGAGGGACAGATACGCAGTATTTT.

The chain links TRBV7-9 to TRBJ1-3; TRBD1 aligns across 9 bases. V dropped 5 bases and J dropped 3; count of bases not matched to a gene: 11. The germline V gene has CDR1 SEHNR and CDR2 FQNEAQ (reference sequence). This CDR3 is built from 17 residues. In DNA form, the CDR3 reads TGTGCCAGCAGCCGGACAGGGGTTAAATTGAGTGGAAACACCATATATTTT. This translates into CASSRTGVKLSGNTIYF. Variable domain in full (rest from reference TRBV7-9 and TRBJ1-3): DTGVSQNPRHKITKRGQNVTFRCDPISEHNRLYWYRQTLGQGPEFLTYFQNEAQLEKSRLLSDRFSAERPKGSFSTLEIQRTEQGDSAMYLCASSRTGVKLSGNTIYFGEGSWLTVV.

The chain recombines TRBV2 with TRBJ2-5; D possibly uses TRBD1 or TRBD2 (5 bases each). V was cut by 11 bases and J by 2 bases, with 15 bases left in between. Germline lookup yields CDR1 SNHLY and CDR2 FYNNEI. The CDR3 is made up of 13 amino acids. CDR3 region: CASARDRQETQYF. The CDR3 DNA follows: TGTGCCTCCGCTCGGGACCGACAAGAGACCCAGTACTTC.

In its sample, this clonotype was seen many times. The V gene is TRBV12-3 or TRBV12-4, the J gene TRBJ2-7; TRBD2 agrees at 11 bases. The V and J ends lost 3 bases and 3 bases, in that order; junction bases with no gene match: 4. The CDR3 runs to 15 residues. DNA of the CDR3: TGTGCCAGCAGTTTTGGCACTAGCGGGGGCTACGAGCAGTACTTC. Amino acids: CASSFGTSGGYEQYF.

The chain links TRBV28 to TRBJ2-1; perhaps TRBD2 as D (5 bases). V lost 1 base to trimming and J lost 9 bases, with 13 bases between them. Germline CDR1 and CDR2: MDHEN and SYDVKM. The CDR3 spans 14 residues. CDR3 protein: CASSLFRGASEQFF. The CDR3 region has the DNA TGTGCCAGCAGTTTATTTCGGGGAGCGAGTGAGCAGTTCTTC.

This clonotype was recorded a few times. This rearrangement joins TRBV28 to TRBJ2-6; D is perhaps TRBD2 (5 bases). Germline values: CDR1 MDHEN, CDR2 SYDVKM. This CDR3 has 17 amino acids. V was shortened by 6 bases and J by 2 bases, with 17 bases between the two germline ends. CDR3 in amino acids: CASRQTGLRTGANVLTF. CDR3 nucleotide sequence: TGTGCCAGCAGGCAAACCGGACTCCGGACTGGGGCCAACGTCCTGACTTTC.

This clonotype was picked up many times. The rearrangement uses TRBV15 and TRBJ2-7; tentative D call: TRBD1 (6 bases). The germline V gene encodes CDR1 LNHNV and CDR2 YYDKDF (reference sequence). The CDR3 sequence is 16 residues long. V lost 5 bases to trimming and J lost 2 bases, with 19 bases between them. This chain's CDR3 is CATSSRVGQRTYEQYF. The CDR3, as DNA: TGTGCCACCAGCTCCCGGGTGGGACAAAGGACCTACGAGCAGTACTTC.

This clonotype was seen a handful of times. The rearrangement uses TRBV5-1 and TRBJ1-1; D gene ambiguous. The ends were cut back, 1 base at V and 0 bases at J, with 7 bases in the middle. CDR1 is SGHRS and CDR2 is YFSETQ in the germline V gene. The CDR3 loop spans 14 amino acids. This CDR3 is CASSLSRVNTEAFF. The CDR3 coding sequence is TGCGCCAGCAGCTTGAGTCGGGTGAACACTGAAGCTTTCTTT.

This chain connects TRBV27 to TRBJ2-1; D is possibly TRBD1 (6 bases). The length of the CDR3 is 13 residues. The V gene lost 3 bases and the J gene lost 12 bases, with 15 bases spanning the gap. Per germline, CDR1 MNHEY and CDR2 SMNVEV (reference sequence). The CDR3 DNA reads as TGTGCCAGCAGTTTCGGAACACAGGGTGCGCAGTTCTTC. It encodes CASSFGTQGAQFF.

The sample holds many counts of this clonotype. The chain uses TRBV4-3 and TRBJ1-4; 8 nucleotides align to TRBD1. The V gene's germline CDR1 is LGHNA and CDR2 YSLEER. The CDR3 runs to 17 residues. The V and J ends lost 5 bases and 7 bases, in that order; junction bases with no gene match: 15. CDR3 amino acids: CASSRDRSSSTAEKLFF. In DNA form, the CDR3 reads TGCGCCAGCAGCAGGGACAGGTCATCTTCCACGGCTGAAAAACTGTTTTTT.

This clonotype was seen many times. The genes are TRBV11-2 and TRBJ2-5, with D possibly being TRBD2 (5 bases). In germline, CDR1 is SGHAT, CDR2 FQNNGV. CDR3 length: 19 residues. Between the trimmed V and J ends, which lost 2 bases and 5 bases, there was a span of 27 bases. The CDR3 DNA reads TGTGCCAGCAGCTTATACCCGGGCTTCAGTCGGGGAGTAGGGGAGACCCAGTACTTC. The encoded protein is CASSLYPGFSRGVGETQYF.

This clonotype was seen more than once but under ten times. V and J are TRBV20-1 and TRBJ2-3; no firm D call. This CDR3 contains 16 residues. Per germline, CDR1 DFQATT and CDR2 SNEGSKA (reference sequence). V shed 5 bases and J shed 0 bases, with 18 bases lying between them. In nucleotides, the CDR3 is TGCAGTGCTCTCCCTCCATGGGTGGTTAGCACAGATACGCAGTATTTT. Translation gives CSALPPWVVSTDTQYF.

This clonotype showed up just a few times. This rearrangement joins TRBV11-2 to TRBJ2-7, with TRBD2 matching 10 bases. The CDR3 spans 16 residues. The V segment lost 2 bases and the J segment 0 bases; nucleotides outside the gene matches: 4. Germline lookup yields CDR1 SGHAT and CDR2 FQNNGV. The CDR3 sequence is CASSLYASGSSYEQYF. For the CDR3, the DNA is TGTGCCAGCAGCTTATATGCTAGCGGGAGCTCCTACGAGCAGTACTTC.

V gene TRBV25-1 combines with J gene TRBJ2-7, with TRBD2 matching over 9 bases. V lost 4 bases and J lost 2; bases outside the gene matches: 6. This CDR3 comprises 15 residues. Germline CDR1 MGHDK, CDR2 SYGVNS. CDR3 DNA sequence: TGTGCCAGCAGTGTTAGCGGGAGCGGGGCCTACGAGCAGTACTTC. This sequence encodes CASSVSGSGAYEQYF.

This clonotype was detected only a few times. CDR3 loop: CASSYPQGAGRSLVTDTQYF. In DNA, the CDR3 is TGTGCCAGCAGTTACCCACAGGGGGCAGGCCGTAGTCTAGTCACAGATACGCAGTATTTT. The rearrangement links TRBV6-2 or TRBV6-3 to TRBJ2-3, with 9 positions matching TRBD1. Germline V gene lookup returns CDR1 MNHEY and CDR2 SVGEGT. V dropped 2 bases and J dropped 2; count of bases not matched to a gene: 17. CDR3 length: 20 amino acids.